These T cell receptor beta chains were read from a single sample in a study of blood T cell repertoires in COVID-19. The table came from immunoSEQ multiplex PCR; TCRdb's copy has only in-frame clones and leaves some out. Among 200,000 or so clones listed, about 88% were seen once. Sequenced input: peripheral blood. The receptors here all came from a woman aged 35 to 49 who had recovered from COVID-19. The conserved cysteine and the conserved F or W are not part of the CDR3 here. Fields, in order: clone size, J gene, D gene, V gene, CDR3 protein. The D gene is left open where the match is weak. Only some rows state a clone size, as once, few, many or a class for expanded clones.

>.|TRBJ2-3|.|TRBV5-6
ASSRVLTGDTQY
>.|TRBJ1-1|.|TRBV24-1
ATRPLRLDDTEAF
>.|TRBJ2-4|TRBD1|TRBV12-3/TRBV12-4
ASREGTGGLEY
>.|TRBJ2-2|.|TRBV3-1/TRBV3-2
ASSQDYRDNTGELF
>.|TRBJ2-7|TRBD1|TRBV19
ASSGQGAREQY
>.|TRBJ2-1|.|TRBV9
ASSVGLGSGLNEQF
>.|TRBJ2-2|TRBD2|TRBV18
ASSQISGRGTGELF
>few|TRBJ2-1|TRBD2|TRBV30
AWRAGGPSYNEQF
>.|TRBJ1-3|TRBD1|TRBV5-1
ASSSGQGNTIY
>once|TRBJ2-1|.|TRBV27
ASSPPTRGYNEQF
>.|TRBJ2-2|TRBD2|TRBV14
ASSWGLAGGPGGELF
>.|TRBJ1-2|TRBD1|TRBV30
AWSDGTQGFYGYT
>.|TRBJ2-1|.|TRBV3-1/TRBV3-2
ASSQGDTAYNEQF
>.|TRBJ2-5|TRBD2|TRBV7-3
ASSEGGLAGETQY
>.|TRBJ2-5|TRBD1|TRBV30
AWIRQTGAGETQY
>.|TRBJ1-6|TRBD1|TRBV2
ASSETGQGRSPLH
>.|TRBJ1-2|.|TRBV3-1/TRBV3-2
ASSQGGRRGYT